The sequence of this T cell receptor beta chain was determined in a study of blood T cells in healthy people across ages (dated by TCRdb to between 2015 and 2016). In the study overall: In model experiments, template switching captured roughly one uniquely barcoded TCR beta cDNA molecule for every two T cells. To avoid experimental bias, donors of different ages were distributed randomly across sequencing lanes. For two donors (one aged 18 to 30 and one aged 80 or older), the study analyzed two additional independent replicas of 1 million unique cDNA reads from the same blood draw. Using deep sequencing normalized with unique cDNA molecular identifiers, the study measured how TCR beta repertoire diversity changes with age. Four age groups were formed from the donors: young (average 16 years), middle-aged (more than 35), aged (about 68) and long-lived (more than 75). The study at large found these results: Bulk unsorted PBMC profiling prevented conclusive comparison of naive and antigen-experienced compartments. A strong correlation was found between observed TCR beta diversity and the percentage of naive T cells measured by flow cytometry. Total diversity estimates from one million sequenced T cells were considered lower bounds and underestimates. The CMV infection status of donors was not known, potentially confounding age-related changes in expanded clonotypes. Observed TCR beta diversity per million T cells fell roughly linearly with age, and a significant reduction was already apparent by age around 39. Compared with the aged group, the long-lived group had more naive CD4+ T cells, fewer expanded clones and increased TCR diversity, a pattern suggesting age selection.

The germline V gene supplies CDR1 SNHLY and CDR2 FYNNEI. Measured from the cysteine to the phenylalanine, the CDR3 is 14 residues long. This entry keeps only the CDR3 DNA: 42 bases, framed from base 1. V and J lose 7 bases and 9 bases, and a span of 16 bases separates them. Concerning this clonotype: No cognate antigen has been identified for it. Base qualities are not recorded, but no much larger clone differs from it by a single base.

Library preparation employed 5' RACE. Instrument used: Illumina HiSeq 2500. A second PCR of roughly 6 to 11 cycles was run with a J-beta primer mix and a sample-barcoded 5' primer. Each TCR beta cDNA molecule received a unique molecular identifier from a template-switch 5' adaptor carrying 12 random nucleotides. Each sample yielded at least 2.5 million CDR3-containing paired-end reads. All of the RNA was converted into first-strand cDNA using the Mint cDNA synthesis kit, with a TRBC-specific oligonucleotide serving as the primer. Following uracil-DNA glycosylase treatment, a first 18-cycle PCR with universal primers M1SS and BC2_uni_R was performed on all cDNA. In the original analysis: Each sample was normalized by randomly selecting 1 million high-quality reads, each carrying a distinct molecular identifier. Reads sharing molecular identifiers were discarded rather than binned into consensus sequences. MiTCR, with a Q25 quality threshold and the strictest error-elimination algorithm, was used for CDR3 identification, clonotype clustering and error correction. A nonparametric unseen species model with Euler transformation was used to estimate a lower bound on total TCR beta diversity. TCRdb reprocessed the public reads (quality trimming at Q25 with fastp, clone calling with MiXCR) and kept in-frame beta chains. Entries that share a CDR3 protein sequence are merged under the most common genes and DNA. The authors' filters were not applied to this entry. The sample table records hundreds of thousands of distinct CDR3 sequences; around 54% of these occur just once. The ten largest clones take up over 30% of the sample.

The roughly 39 donors, aged about 6 to 90 years, were systemically healthy Caucasian individuals from Russia. Each donor gave about 9.7 milliliters of peripheral blood, drawn into EDTA-treated Vacutainer tubes. Ficoll-Paque density-gradient centrifugation was used to isolate PBMCs, with at least 7 million per sample. Trizol reagent was used to extract total RNA from PBMCs, with at least 5.5 micrograms per sample. For every donor, an aliquot of PBMCs went through flow cytometry to measure the percentages of naive CD45RAhigh/CD27high T cells. This TCR derives from a man in his sixties in good health. The rearrangement joined TRBV2 to TRBJ1-6; the best D guess is TRBD1, with 6 bases matching. The material sequenced was blood. For the CDR3, the sequence is CASTTGQSRSPLHF. DNA sequence: TGTGCCAGCACCACAGGACAGTCTCGTTCACCCCTCCACTTT. This CDR3, with the reference TRBV2 and TRBJ1-6 proteins standing in past its ends, gives the full variable domain EPEVTQTPSHQVTQMGQEVILRCVPISNHLYFYWYRQILGQKVEFLVSFYNNEISEKSEIFDDQFSVERPDGSNFTLKIRSTKLEDSAMYFCASTTGQSRSPLHFGNGTRLTVT.